The clone carrying this T cell receptor (beta chain) came up once. Its matching antigen is unknown. The germline V gene encodes CDR1 LNHDA and CDR2 SQIVND (reference sequence). V was clipped by 10 bases and J by 8 bases, with 23 bases between them. This CDR3 spans 14 amino acids. The record originates from a study of T cell responses to AZD1222 COVID-19 vaccine. In the study overall: Second-dose timings of about 4 or about 12 weeks were pooled.

Study-wide findings and caveats: The donor group comprised mostly white British people and more females; the analysis possibly underestimated clonal diversity.

Profiling relied on immunoSEQ multiplex PCR, and the TCRdb table lists in-frame clones only, not all of them. This repertoire shows around 140,000 clones, 80% to 95% found once; its top ten account for over 1.5%. This rearrangement joins TRBV19 to TRBJ1-1; tentative D call: TRBD1 (6 bases). This clonotype was sampled from an adult in good health. The sample in question was peripheral blood, obtained on day 0 of AZD1222 vaccination. Written as DNA, the CDR3 is TGTGCCACCATGAGGAGGGGGGCGGGCCGAGAAGCTTTCTTT. This gives the protein CATMRRGAGREAFF.